These 25 T cell receptor beta chains share one sample of origin, sequenced in a study of T cell responses to AZD1222 COVID-19 vaccine. Here immunoSEQ multiplex PCR was the method, and the copy in TCRdb shows in-frame clones only, minus some. Among 120,000 or so clones listed, 88% were seen once. The material was peripheral blood, obtained on day 0 of AZD1222 vaccination. Receptors were obtained from an adult in good health.

The chain recombines TRBV18 with TRBJ1-6, with D perhaps matching TRBD1 (5 bases). The CDR3 contains 14 residues. V lost 2 bases to trimming and J lost 8 bases, with 10 bases between them. CDR1 is KGHSH and CDR2 is LQKENI in the germline V gene. The CDR3 here is CASSPGGRDSPLHF. The CDR3 DNA is TGTGCCAGCTCACCAGGGGGTCGCGATTCACCCCTCCACTTT.

This clone was observed a handful of times. The DNA for the CDR3 is TGTGCCAGCAGACCATCGACAGGGGCCGTCTCTGGGGCCAACGTCCTGACTTTC. Its protein is CASRPSTGAVSGANVLTF. The chain has TRBV25-1 and TRBJ2-6; 8 nucleotides align to TRBD1. Losses at the gene ends were 6 bases for V and 0 bases for J; bases not matched to a gene: 10. Germline V gene lookup returns CDR1 MGHDK and CDR2 SYGVNS. The CDR3 covers 18 residues.

V gene TRBV10-3 combines with J gene TRBJ2-7, with TRBD2 identical over 13 bases. The V gene end was trimmed by 4 bases and the J gene end by 4 bases; junction bases not matched to a gene: 10. Germline loops: CDR1 ENHRY, CDR2 SYGVKD. CDR3 size: 17 residues. The chain's CDR3 is CAISGTSGSPRGYEQYF. In nucleotides, the CDR3 is TGTGCCATCAGTGGGACTAGCGGGAGCCCCCGTGGGTACGAGCAGTACTTC.

This chain connects TRBV2 to TRBJ2-7, with D tentatively TRBD1 or TRBD2 (5 bases each). Germline CDR1 is SNHLY and CDR2 is FYNNEI. V lost 5 bases and J lost 0, with 8 bases in between. This CDR3 comprises 13 residues. The CDR3 loop reads CASSPGPSYEQYF. Written as DNA, the CDR3 is TGTGCCAGCAGTCCGGGACCCTCCTACGAGCAGTACTTC.

The CDR3 DNA is TGTGCCAGCAGCTTCACAGGGGTCGGGGGGAATCAGCCCCAGCATTTT. This translates into CASSFTGVGGNQPQHF. The chain couples TRBV5-8 to TRBJ1-5; the match to TRBD1 covers 7 bases. V dropped 2 bases and J dropped 4; count of bases not matched to a gene: 9. The CDR3 has 16 amino acids. Germline V lookup: CDR1 SGHTS, CDR2 YDEGEE.

The rearrangement uses TRBV28 and TRBJ1-5; D not certain. V was trimmed by 4 bases and J by 6 bases, leaving 4 bases between them. CDR3 length equals 11 residues. Germline-derived CDR1 and CDR2 are MDHEN and SYDVKM. CDR3 bases: TGTGCCAGCAGTTGGAGTCAGCCCCAGCATTTT. Protein: CASSWSQPQHF.

The V call is TRBV7-6, the J call TRBJ2-1, with 13 bases fitting TRBD2. This CDR3 contains 17 residues. The J segment lost 6 bases and the V segment lost 5 bases, leaving 10 bases of the junction unmatched. Germline CDR1 SGHVS, CDR2 FNYEAQ. DNA for the CDR3: TGTGCCAGCAGCCTACAACGGACTAGCGGGAGAGGCAATGAGCAGTTCTTC. Translated, it gives CASSLQRTSGRGNEQFF.

This rearrangement joins TRBV5-6 to TRBJ2-1; 7 bases map to TRBD1. Germline lookup yields CDR1 SGHDT and CDR2 YYEEEE. V shed 2 bases, J shed 10 bases, and the junction held 12 bases outside the gene matches. This CDR3 is built from 15 residues. DNA for the CDR3: TGTGCCAGCAGCTTACCTTCCCAGGGGGTTTACGAGCAGTTCTTC. This codes for CASSLPSQGVYEQFF.

J is TRBJ2-2 and V is TRBV29-1; 9 nucleotides match TRBD1. V shed 7 bases, J shed 6 bases, and the junction held 9 bases outside the gene matches. The CDR3 runs 14 residues. Germline V gene data show CDR1 as SQVTM and CDR2 as ANQGSEA. CDR3 sequence reads: CSAYGQGSAGELFF. The CDR3, as DNA: TGCAGCGCCTATGGACAGGGGTCGGCCGGGGAGCTGTTTTTT.

The chain employs TRBV28 and TRBJ1-5; no clear D. The CDR3 runs to 14 residues. Trimming took off 3 bases at V and 5 bases at J, with 11 bases between the two ends. Germline CDR1 reads MDHEN; CDR2 reads SYDVKM. The CDR3 region has the DNA TGTGCCAGCAGTTTGGAGGCCAGTCATCAGCCCCAGCATTTT. This codes for CASSLEASHQPQHF. Full variable domain (rest looked up from reference TRBV28 and TRBJ1-5): DVKVTQSSRYLVKRTGEKVFLECVQDMDHENMFWYRQDPGLGLRLIYFSYDVKMKEKGDIPEGYSVSREKKERFSLILESASTNQTSMYLCASSLEASHQPQHFGDGTRLSIL.

This clone appeared a few times. The V and J genes are TRBV5-1 and TRBJ1-3; 10 nucleotides line up with TRBD1. This CDR3 has 18 residues. The ends lost 0 bases at V and 0 bases at J; junction bases unmatched: 6. Germline loops: CDR1 SGHRS, CDR2 YFSETQ. The CDR3 reads CASSLGDRGPLSGNTIYF. CDR3 DNA: TGCGCCAGCAGCTTGGGAGACAGGGGGCCCCTCTCTGGAAACACCATATATTTT. Full variable domain (remainder filled in from reference TRBV5-1 and TRBJ1-3): KAGVTQTPRYLIKTRGQQVTLSCSPISGHRSVSWYQQTPGQGLQFLFEYFSETQRNKGNFPGRFSGRQFSNSRSEMNVSTLELGDSALYLCASSLGDRGPLSGNTIYFGEGSWLTVV.

CDR3 sequence reads: CASSLERVVPGELFF. The DNA of the CDR3 is TGCGCCAGCAGCTTGGAAAGGGTGGTTCCCGGGGAGCTGTTTTTT. The chain links TRBV5-1 to TRBJ2-2; D is undetermined. V lost 0 bases and J lost 6, with 12 bases in between. Germline assignment: CDR1 SGHRS and CDR2 YFSETQ. This CDR3 is 15 amino acids long.

The genes are TRBV25-1 and TRBJ2-3, with 11 bases identical to TRBD2. Germline values: CDR1 MGHDK, CDR2 SYGVNS. V lost 3 bases, J lost 2 bases, and 4 bases stayed unmatched. There are 16 residues in the CDR3. The CDR3 DNA sequence: TGTGCCAGCAGTGACCCGGGACTAGCGGCCACAGATACGCAGTATTTT. This encodes CASSDPGLAATDTQYF.

The genes are TRBV19 and TRBJ2-7, with D tentatively TRBD1 or TRBD2 (5 bases each). This CDR3 is 15 amino acids long. Germline assignment: CDR1 LNHDA and CDR2 SQIVND (reference sequence). Trimming shortened V by 11 bases and J by 3 bases, and 23 bases separated the two germline ends. The CDR3 sequence is CASRMGVVGIYEQYF. The CDR3, as DNA: TGTGCCTCCCGGATGGGGGTTGTGGGGATCTACGAGCAGTACTTC.

This clone was seen only once. This chain links TRBV6-5 with TRBJ2-7, with 9 nucleotides matching TRBD1. The CDR3 consists of 14 residues. Germline assignment: CDR1 MNHEY and CDR2 SVGAGI. The trim removed 5 bases at V and 4 bases at J, leaving 6 bases unmatched. The CDR3 nucleotides read TGTGCCAGCAGTCCAACAGGGGGCAAGTACGAGCAGTACTTC. Translating gives CASSPTGGKYEQYF.

The chain has TRBV6-5 and TRBJ1-3; D gene ambiguous. The CDR3 has 16 residues. V dropped 0 bases and J dropped 1 base, with 10 bases sitting between them. Germline V CDR1 and CDR2: MNHEY, SVGAGI. CDR3 region: CASSYSPPGSGNTIYF. The CDR3 nucleotides are TGTGCCAGCAGTTACTCCCCACCTGGATCTGGAAACACCATATATTTT.

Written as DNA, the CDR3 is TGTGCCAGTAAGCACCAGCTGAGGTACACCGGGGAGCTGTTTTTT. Protein: CASKHQLRYTGELFF. This chain uses TRBV19 with TRBJ2-2, with D unclear. CDR1 LNHDA and CDR2 SQIVND come from the germline V gene (reference sequence). The CDR3 has 15 amino acids. V was clipped by 7 bases and J by 3 bases, with 15 bases between them.

The gene calls are TRBV28 and TRBJ1-1; D is perhaps TRBD1 (5 bases). Trimming removed 5 bases from V and 2 bases from J, with 15 bases in between. This CDR3 is 15 amino acids long. Germline assignment: CDR1 MDHEN and CDR2 SYDVKM. The CDR3 nucleotides are TGTGCCAGCAGTCCCCCCCCGGGGGGAAACACTGAAGCTTTCTTT. It is translated as CASSPPPGGNTEAFF.

V gene TRBV11-3 combines with J gene TRBJ2-5, with 9 bases identical to TRBD2. Germline loops: CDR1 SGHNT, CDR2 YENEEA. CDR3 size: 17 residues. V was clipped by 1 base and J by 0 bases; unmatched bases: 6. The DNA of the CDR3 is TGTGCCAGCAGCTTAGGGTCTAGCGGGGTTCACCAAGAGACCCAGTACTTC. The encoded protein is CASSLGSSGVHQETQYF.

This rearrangement joins TRBV15 to TRBJ1-3; D is unresolved. The CDR3 is made up of 15 amino acids. CDR1 is LNHNV and CDR2 is YYDKDF in the germline V gene (reference sequence). V dropped 4 bases and J dropped 3 bases, with 13 bases sitting between them. CDR3 sequence (DNA): TGTGCCACCAGCATGTTAAAGGGTGTTGGAAACACCATATATTTT. It codes for CATSMLKGVGNTIYF.

The rearrangement joins TRBV29-1 to TRBJ2-5; 7 nucleotides match TRBD1. The ends lost 0 bases at V and 5 bases at J; junction bases unmatched: 6. The CDR3 is 14 residues long. Germline CDR1 reads SQVTM; CDR2 reads ANQGSEA. Here the CDR3 reads CSVEDQGVRETQYF. For the CDR3, the DNA is TGCAGCGTTGAAGATCAGGGGGTCAGGGAGACCCAGTACTTC.

The V gene is TRBV6-1, the J gene TRBJ1-5; D remains ambiguous. V was cut by 1 base and J by 4 bases, with 11 bases left in between. The CDR3 has 15 amino acids. Per germline, CDR1 MNHNS and CDR2 SASEGT. CDR3 sequence reads: CASSEGPVGNQPQHF. As DNA, the CDR3 is TGTGCCAGCAGTGAAGGTCCAGTTGGTAATCAGCCCCAGCATTTT.

This chain uses TRBV5-1 with TRBJ1-2, with 10 nucleotides matching TRBD1. CDR3 length: 16 residues. Unmatched junction bases numbered 14, after V lost 4 bases and J lost 8 bases. Germline V gene lookup returns CDR1 SGHRS and CDR2 YFSETQ. The CDR3 DNA is TGCGCCAGCAGCCTTGGGACAGGGGACCCCTTTTGGGGCTACACCTTC. It translates to CASSLGTGDPFWGYTF.

The genes are TRBV9 and TRBJ2-1; the D gene is possibly TRBD1 (6 bases). The CDR3 contains 16 residues. CDR1 SGDLS and CDR2 YYNGEE come from the germline V gene. The germline V and J ends were trimmed by 3 bases and 6 bases, with 19 bases remaining between them. CDR3 sequence: CASSETARGYGNEQFF. CDR3 nucleotide sequence: TGTGCCAGCAGCGAGACAGCCAGGGGCTATGGCAATGAGCAGTTCTTC. Together with reference TRBV9 and TRBJ2-1, the CDR3 gives the full variable domain: DSGVTQTPKHLITATGQRVTLRCSPRSGDLSVYWYQQSLDQGLQFLIQYYNGEERAKGNILERFSAQQFPDLHSELNLSSLELGDSALYFCASSETARGYGNEQFFGPGTRLTVL.

The chain recombines TRBV19 with TRBJ2-3; D tentatively fits TRBD1 or TRBD2 (5 bases each). This CDR3 contains 15 residues. Germline loops: CDR1 LNHDA, CDR2 SQIVND (reference sequence). Trimming took off 8 bases at V and 2 bases at J, with 17 bases between the two ends. This CDR3 reads CASATGAAATDTQYF. The CDR3 nucleotides are TGTGCCAGTGCAACTGGGGCAGCGGCCACAGATACGCAGTATTTT.